Below, 25 T cell receptor beta chains from the same sample are listed, as sequenced in a study of glioma-infiltrating T cells. Amplification of TCR alpha and beta CDR3 regions from RNA used iRepertoire nested multiplex PCR. TCRdb re-called the multiplex PCR reads through MiXCR, storing one row per CDR3 protein. The sample carries roughly 120,000 distinct CDR3 sequences, about 23% recorded once. The source material was glioma tissue, nonneoplastic brain tissue, or PBMCs (not recorded which). Receptors originate from a human donor with low-grade glioma or glioblastoma, undergoing nonglioma brain surgery, or in good health (not recorded which).

The table lists this clonotype with many counts. The chain joins TRBV19 to TRBJ2-7; 8 nucleotides match TRBD2. The CDR3 consists of 15 residues. Germline V CDR1 and CDR2: LNHDA, SQIVND (reference sequence). V lost 5 bases and J lost 2; bases outside the gene matches: 8. The chain's CDR3 is CASSFAAGATYEQYF. CDR3 bases: TGTGCCAGTAGTTTTGCAGCGGGAGCAACCTACGAGCAGTACTTC.

The table lists this clonotype with many counts. The J gene is TRBJ2-1, the V gene TRBV4-1, with 8 positions matching TRBD2. This CDR3 comprises 15 residues. CDR1 is MGHRA, CDR2 YSYEKL, per germline. V was pared by 2 bases and J by 4 bases, with 4 bases of the junction left unmatched. CDR3 in amino acids: CASSQFSGRYNEQFF. CDR3 in DNA: TGCGCCAGCAGCCAATTCAGCGGGAGATACAATGAGCAGTTCTTC.

This clonotype appeared many times. The CDR3 sequence: CASSAGAYEQYF. CDR3 sequence (DNA): TGTGCCAGCAGTGCCGGGGCCTACGAGCAGTACTTC. This sequence joins TRBV12-3 or TRBV12-4 and TRBJ2-7; maybe TRBD2 (5 bases). This CDR3 contains 12 residues. V lost 5 bases and J 2 bases, leaving 7 bases between the germline ends.

This clonotype was observed a handful of times. This chain links TRBV9 with TRBJ2-7; 8 bases agree with TRBD2. The CDR3 has 14 amino acids. Per the germline V gene, CDR1 is SGDLS and CDR2 is YYNGEE. Trimming cost V 4 bases and J 2 bases; bases outside gene matches: 5. This chain's CDR3 is CASSPSGLAYEQYF. The CDR3 DNA sequence: TGTGCCAGCAGCCCCTCGGGACTAGCCTACGAGCAGTACTTC.

This clonotype was counted between two and nine times. V is TRBV3-1 and J is TRBJ2-1; D remains unclear. The CDR3 length is 16 residues. Germline V gene data show CDR1 as LGHDT and CDR2 as YNNKEL (reference sequence). Trimming cost V 0 bases and J 8 bases, with 17 bases left between them. In DNA, the CDR3 is TGTGCCAGCAGCCAAGACTGGAGCCCCGTTGGAGATGAGCAGTTCTTC. Its protein product is CASSQDWSPVGDEQFF.

Many counts were recorded for this clonotype. The chain couples TRBV6-1 to TRBJ2-5, with 15 bases aligning to TRBD2. This CDR3 has 16 residues. Per germline, CDR1 MNHNS and CDR2 SASEGT. V shed 5 bases, J shed 5 bases, and the junction held 6 bases outside the gene matches. Here the CDR3 DNA reads TGTGCCAGCAGTACGGGACTAGCGGGAGGCGGTGAGACCCAGTACTTC. Residues: CASSTGLAGGGETQYF.

Comments on this clonotype: The conserved closing phenylalanine or tryptophan is absent in this CDR3, likely reflecting a read error. The chain links TRBV7-2 to TRBJ2-7, with TRBD1 matching over 9 bases. The V gene end was trimmed by 2 bases and the J gene end by 3 bases; junction bases not matched to a gene: 5. Germline lookup yields CDR1 SGHTA and CDR2 FQGNSA. This CDR3 region has 15 residues. CDR3 protein: CASSLSGTGLYEQYS. In DNA, the CDR3 is TGTGCCAGCAGCTTAAGCGGGACAGGGCTCTACGAGCAGTACTCC.

Of note for this clonotype: A much larger clone is a single base away; this may be a read error. The genes are TRBV4-1 and TRBJ2-7, with a tentative D call TRBD1 (5 bases). CDR3 length equals 13 residues. Germline V gene data show CDR1 as MGHRA and CDR2 as YSYEKL. CDR3 sequence: CASSQVDISLQCF. CDR3 nucleotide sequence: TGCGCCAGCAGCCAAGTGGACATCTCTCTTCAGTGCTTC.

The table lists this clonotype with many counts. The chain carries TRBV12-3 or TRBV12-4 and TRBJ2-3; the match to TRBD2 covers 8 bases. V shed 5 bases and J 1 base; nucleotides not matched to a gene: 8. There are 16 residues in the CDR3. CDR3 DNA: TGTGCCAGCAGTCCCGCCGGGACTAGACGCACAGATACGCAGTATTTT. Its translation: CASSPAGTRRTDTQYF.

This clonotype has more than one count but fewer than ten. The chain employs TRBV4-1 and TRBJ2-7; 14 nucleotides align to TRBD2. The V segment lost 2 bases and the J segment 2 bases; nucleotides outside the gene matches: 14. The CDR3 length is 20 residues. Germline V CDR1 and CDR2: MGHRA, YSYEKL. The chain's CDR3 is CASSQYPIPGLAGETYEQYF. CDR3 DNA: TGCGCCAGCAGCCAATATCCTATACCGGGACTAGCGGGAGAAACCTACGAGCAGTACTTC.

The rearrangement links TRBV5-6 to TRBJ1-1; D is possibly TRBD1 (6 bases). V was pared by 2 bases and J by 5 bases, with 10 bases between. This CDR3 region has 13 residues. CDR1 SGHDT and CDR2 YYEEEE come from the germline V gene. DNA of the CDR3: TGTGCCAGCAGCTTATGGGGGCGAACTGAAGCTTTCTTT. Its protein product is CASSLWGRTEAFF. Using reference TRBV5-6 and TRBJ1-1 for the parts outside the CDR3, the full variable domain is DAGVTQSPTHLIKTRGQQVTLRCSPKSGHDTVSWYQQALGQGPQFIFQYYEEEERQRGNFPDRFSGHQFPNYSSELNVNALLLGDSALYLCASSLWGRTEAFFGQGTRLTVV.

This clonotype was counted once. The V gene is TRBV20-1, the J gene TRBJ2-3; tentatively, D is TRBD1 (5 bases). The J call may be mistaken, given a closer DNA end match to TRBJ1-5. The CDR3 extends over 13 amino acids. Germline assignment: CDR1 DFQATT and CDR2 SNEGSKA (reference sequence). CDR3 DNA sequence: TGCAGTGCTGGGACGCCTAGCACAGATACGCAGCATTTT. It is translated as CSAGTPSTDTQHF.

This clonotype was picked up many times. The rearrangement links TRBV4-3 to TRBJ2-1, with 13 bases aligning to TRBD2. Germline CDR1 and CDR2: LGHNA and YSLEER. V trimming: 4 bases; J trimming: 2 bases; junction bases outside the gene matches: 2. The CDR3 length is 16 residues. This CDR3 reads CASSPGTSGTYNEQFF. The CDR3 DNA reads TGCGCCAGCAGCCCAGGGACTAGCGGGACCTACAATGAGCAGTTCTTC.

This clonotype has a handful of counts. The chain uses TRBV28 and TRBJ2-3; D is unresolved. Germline V gene sequence: CDR1 MDHEN, CDR2 SYDVKM. V lost 2 bases and J 1 base, leaving 13 bases between the germline ends. The CDR3 length is 16 residues. CDR3 DNA: TGTGCCAGCAGTTTACGGCGGACCAAGGGCACAGATACGCAGTATTTT. Residues: CASSLRRTKGTDTQYF.

This clonotype was seen ten or more times. The rearrangement joins TRBV15 to TRBJ2-1, with 7 bases that match TRBD2. Per the germline V gene, CDR1 is LNHNV and CDR2 is YYDKDF (reference sequence). V lost 1 base to trimming and J lost 9 bases; unmatched junction nucleotides: 9. CDR3 length equals 15 residues. The CDR3 loop is CATSRVIGRLIEQFF. Written as DNA, the CDR3 is TGTGCCACCAGCAGAGTGATCGGGAGGTTGATTGAGCAGTTCTTC.

This clonotype was observed at least ten times. The chain employs TRBV15 and TRBJ2-1, with 8 positions matching TRBD2. The CDR3 is 17 residues long. The J segment lost 6 bases and the V segment lost 5 bases, leaving 15 bases of the junction unmatched. The germline gives CDR1 LNHNV, CDR2 YYDKDF (reference sequence). CDR3 DNA: TGTGCCACCAGCTCCGGACATTTACTAGCGGAAGCCAATGAGCAGTTCTTC. Residues: CATSSGHLLAEANEQFF.

Concerning this clonotype itself: Being one base from a much bigger clone, this may be a read error. The conserved closing phenylalanine or tryptophan is absent in this CDR3, likely reflecting a read error. The V gene is TRBV5-1, the J gene TRBJ2-7; possibly TRBD2 for D (5 bases). V dropped 4 bases and J dropped 1 base, with 18 bases sitting between them. The CDR3 contains 16 residues. The germline V gene has CDR1 SGHRS and CDR2 YFSETQ. CDR3 nucleotide sequence: TGCGCCAGCAGCAAACGGGAAGCTGCGATATCCTACGAGCAGTACTAC. Protein product: CASSKREAAISYEQYY.

Only a few counts were recorded for this clonotype. The chain links TRBV19 to TRBJ1-4; 9 bases map to TRBD1. CDR1 and CDR2 from the germline V gene are LNHDA and SQIVND (reference sequence). The CDR3 runs 15 residues. With V trimmed by 5 bases and J by 5 bases, 6 bases remained unmatched. CDR3 sequence: CASSPRDRENEKLFF. As DNA, the CDR3 is TGTGCCAGTAGTCCTCGGGACAGGGAGAATGAAAAACTGTTTTTT.

This clonotype was counted many times. The gene calls are TRBV19 and TRBJ1-5; D is ambiguous. This CDR3 is built from 16 residues. Per the germline V gene, CDR1 is LNHDA and CDR2 is SQIVND (reference sequence). Trimming removed 11 bases from V and 0 bases from J, with 20 bases in between. The CDR3 loop is CASKPGESYSNQPQHF. The DNA for the CDR3 is TGTGCCTCCAAACCGGGAGAATCATATAGCAATCAGCCCCAGCATTTT.

Many counts were recorded for this clonotype. This rearrangement joins TRBV4-1 to TRBJ2-7; D uncertain. Germline V lookup: CDR1 MGHRA, CDR2 YSYEKL. The V end was cut by 2 bases, the J end by 2 bases, with 19 bases between. The CDR3 is 17 amino acids. The CDR3 loop reads CASSQSLVIYGPYEQYF. The CDR3 DNA follows: TGCGCCAGCAGCCAAAGTTTAGTGATATACGGTCCCTACGAGCAGTACTTC.

In this sample, this clonotype turned up many times. The chain recombines TRBV18 with TRBJ1-1, with no clear D. The CDR3 spans 13 residues. Germline V lookup: CDR1 KGHSH, CDR2 LQKENI. The V end lost 3 bases, the J end lost 1 base, and 6 bases lay between the germline ends. Here the CDR3 DNA reads TGTGCCAGCTCACCCGACCAGAACACTGAAGCTTTCTTT. Its protein is CASSPDQNTEAFF. Combining the CDR3 with reference TRBV18 and TRBJ1-1 gives the whole variable domain NAGVMQNPRHLVRRRGQEARLRCSPMKGHSHVYWYRQLPEEGLKFMVYLQKENIIDESGMPKERFSAEFPKEGPSILRIQQVVRGDSAAYFCASSPDQNTEAFFGQGTRLTVV.

A remark on this clonotype: One base away lies a much larger clone, so this may be a sequencing read error. CDR3 in DNA: TGTGCCAGCAGCCCAGCCGCACGGGCGAGCACCGGGGAGCTGTTTTTT. It translates to CASSPAARASTGELFF. This chain joins TRBV4-2 and TRBJ2-2, with D uncertain. The length of the CDR3 is 16 residues. V gave up 4 bases and J gave up 4 bases, with 16 bases separating them. Germline V lookup: CDR1 LGHNA, CDR2 YNFKEQ.

This clonotype was observed at least ten times. The chain recombines TRBV6-1 with TRBJ2-1; 12 positions agree with TRBD2. The CDR3 is made up of 16 amino acids. Germline V lookup: CDR1 MNHNS, CDR2 SASEGT. V lost 6 bases to trimming and J lost 4 bases; unmatched junction nucleotides: 7. The chain's CDR3 is CASSYKTSGSYNEQFF. CDR3 sequence (DNA): TGTGCCAGCAGCTACAAGACTAGCGGGAGTTACAATGAGCAGTTCTTC.

The rearrangement links TRBV25-1 to TRBJ2-1; either TRBD1 or TRBD2 may fit D (5 bases each). Trimming stripped 5 bases from V and 2 bases from J, with 19 bases between. Germline CDR1 and CDR2: MGHDK and SYGVNS. The CDR3 is made up of 17 amino acids. CDR3 loop: CASSTDKRGDTYNEQFF. In DNA, the CDR3 is TGTGCCAGCAGTACGGACAAGAGAGGGGATACCTACAATGAGCAGTTCTTC.

On this clonotype: A read error is possible here, since a much larger clone lies one base away. The conserved final phenylalanine or tryptophan is absent from the CDR3, which likely points to a read error. The rearrangement uses TRBV7-9 and TRBJ1-3; D is unresolved. Trimming removed 5 bases at V and 4 bases at J, with 9 bases between. The CDR3 has 13 residues. In germline, CDR1 is SEHNR, CDR2 FQNEAQ (reference sequence). The CDR3 here is CASSEWLGNTIYS. The DNA of the CDR3 is TGTGCCAGCAGCGAGTGGCTAGGAAACACCATATATTCT.